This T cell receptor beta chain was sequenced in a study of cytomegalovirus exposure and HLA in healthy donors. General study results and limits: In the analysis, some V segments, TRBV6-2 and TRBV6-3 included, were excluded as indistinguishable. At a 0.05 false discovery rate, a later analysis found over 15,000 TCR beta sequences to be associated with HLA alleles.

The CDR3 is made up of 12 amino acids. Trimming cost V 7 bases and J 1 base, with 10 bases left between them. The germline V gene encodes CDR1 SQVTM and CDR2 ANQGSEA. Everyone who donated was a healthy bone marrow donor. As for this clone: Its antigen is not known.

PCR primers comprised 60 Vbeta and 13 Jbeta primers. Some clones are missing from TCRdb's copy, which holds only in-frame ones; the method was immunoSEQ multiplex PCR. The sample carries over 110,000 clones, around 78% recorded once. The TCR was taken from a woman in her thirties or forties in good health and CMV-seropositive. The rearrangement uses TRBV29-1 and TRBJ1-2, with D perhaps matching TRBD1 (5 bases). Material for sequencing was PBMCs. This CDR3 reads CSAGGVNYGYTF. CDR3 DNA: TGCAGCGCGGGGGGGGTTAACTATGGCTACACCTTC.